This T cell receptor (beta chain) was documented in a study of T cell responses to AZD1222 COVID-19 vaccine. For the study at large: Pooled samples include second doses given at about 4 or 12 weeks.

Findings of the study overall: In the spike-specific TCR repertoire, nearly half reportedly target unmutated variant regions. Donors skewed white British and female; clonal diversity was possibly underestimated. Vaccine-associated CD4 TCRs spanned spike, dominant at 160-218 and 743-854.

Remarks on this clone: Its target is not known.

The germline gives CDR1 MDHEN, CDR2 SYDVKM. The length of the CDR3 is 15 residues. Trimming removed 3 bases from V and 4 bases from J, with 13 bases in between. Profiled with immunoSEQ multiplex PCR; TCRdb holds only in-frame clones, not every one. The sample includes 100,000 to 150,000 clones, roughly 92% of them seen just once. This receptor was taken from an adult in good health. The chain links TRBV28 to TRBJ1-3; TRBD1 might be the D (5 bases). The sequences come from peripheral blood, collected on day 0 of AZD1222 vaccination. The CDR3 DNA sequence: TGTGCCAGCAGTTTTGTGCCCGGGACCGGAAACACCATATATTTT. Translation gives CASSFVPGTGNTIYF.